The clone carrying this T cell receptor beta chain came up many times. The read terminates 3 residues before the CDR3 end, so the remaining end is supplied by the germline J gene. CDR3 length: 13 amino acids. Germline values: CDR1 DFQATT, CDR2 SNEGSKA (reference sequence). V was pared by 6 bases and J by 4 bases, with 15 bases between. This specimen belongs to a study of T cell clonality in common variable immunodeficiency. Sequencing was performed with immunoSEQ multiplex PCR; in TCRdb, only in-frame clones are kept and a portion is missing. Altogether around 40,000 clones were found in the sample, and no singletons occur.

Material: peripheral blood mononuclear cells. The origin of this receptor is a person between 18 and 75 years old in good health. The gene calls are TRBV20-1 and TRBJ1-2; D is possibly TRBD1 (6 bases). This CDR3 is CSATIQGGYGYTF. The sequenced CDR3 bases are TGCAGTGCCACTATACAGGGTGGCTATGGC.